This entry concerns a single TCR beta chain. This entry is derived from a study of CD8+ T cells in alopecia areata. Study-level background: Each of the treated patients was given oral tofacitinib, 5 to 10 mg twice daily, for moderate-to-severe alopecia areata.

RNA was extracted and reverse transcribed into cDNA as the sequencing template. Method: immunoSEQ multiplex PCR; TCRdb's copy keeps in-frame clones and lacks some. The data hold fewer than 200,000 clones, with approximately 59% observed a single time. Germline CDR1 GTSNPN, CDR2 SVGIG (reference sequence). V gave up 2 bases and J gave up 13 bases, with 12 bases separating them. The CDR3 has 11 residues. The sequenced sample was CD4+ T cells sorted from blood, obtained at week 0. This chain links TRBV30 with TRBJ2-1; the D call may be TRBD1 or TRBD2 (5 bases each). The origin of this receptor is a human donor with alopecia areata. The CDR3 reads CAWSPLGDQFF. The CDR3, as DNA: TGTGCCTGGAGTCCCCTGGGGGACCAGTTCTTC.